The clone carrying this T cell receptor (beta chain) was observed a handful of times. Expressed TCRB transcripts were sequenced because the entire RNA isolate underwent reverse transcription. The table came from immunoSEQ multiplex PCR; TCRdb's copy has only in-frame clones and leaves some out. The sample yields approximately 150,000 clones, 9% to 10% seen once. The CDR3 has 14 amino acids. Trimming removed 3 bases at V and 4 bases at J, with 10 bases between. The V gene's germline CDR1 is ENHRY and CDR2 SYGVKD. These data originate in a study of beta chain features in type 1 diabetes. The chain carries TRBV10-3 and TRBJ1-5; D not certain. Sequencing was performed on central memory CD4+ T cells from blood. The origin of this receptor is a woman in her thirties or forties in good health. The CDR3 DNA sequence: TGTGCCATCAGTGACCGGGCGGGGAATCAGCCCCAGCATTTT. This translates into CAISDRAGNQPQHF.